Listed below are T cell receptor beta chains from one sample, sequenced in a study of PD-1 blockade in classical Hodgkin lymphoma. Libraries were prepared by immunoSEQ multiplex PCR; TCRdb keeps only in-frame clonotypes and omits some of them. The repertoire holds over 70,000 clones, with just over 90% as singletons. This sample comprised peripheral blood mononuclear cells (PBMCs), obtained before the fourth cycle of nivolumab. All receptors come from a human donor with classical Hodgkin lymphoma. The CDR3 runs from the conserved cysteine through the conserved F or W. Each record gives: clone size, D gene, V gene, CDR3 length, J gene, CDR3 DNA, CDR3 protein. D genes are given only for firm matches. Part of the rows lack a size; the others show once, few, many or a class for expanded clones.

clone_size: .
d_call: .
v_call: TRBV27
cdr3_length: 13
j_call: TRBJ2-3
cdr3_nt: TGTGCCAGCAGCCCCGGGGGAGCAGATACGCAGTATTTT
cdr3_aa: CASSPGGADTQYF

clone_size: .
d_call: TRBD1
v_call: TRBV18
cdr3_length: 14
j_call: TRBJ1-1
cdr3_nt: TGTGCCAGCTCACCGTCAGGGGGCTACACTGAAGCTTTCTTT
cdr3_aa: CASSPSGGYTEAFF

clone_size: once
d_call: TRBD1
v_call: TRBV30
cdr3_length: 15
j_call: TRBJ2-2
cdr3_nt: TGTGCCTGGAGTAGGACAGGGGGAAACACCGGGGAGCTGTTTTTT
cdr3_aa: CAWSRTGGNTGELFF

clone_size: .
d_call: .
v_call: TRBV6-5
cdr3_length: 13
j_call: TRBJ2-7
cdr3_nt: TGTGCCAGCAGTTTACAGGGTTCCTACGAGCAGTACTTC
cdr3_aa: CASSLQGSYEQYF

clone_size: .
d_call: TRBD1
v_call: TRBV5-6
cdr3_length: 15
j_call: TRBJ1-2
cdr3_nt: TGTGCCAGCAGCTTCCGGGCTCAGGGGGCCTATGGCTACACCTTC
cdr3_aa: CASSFRAQGAYGYTF

clone_size: .
d_call: .
v_call: TRBV27
cdr3_length: 15
j_call: TRBJ1-1
cdr3_nt: TGTGCCAGCAGTTTACTACGCGTGAGGGGCACTGAAGCTTTCTTT
cdr3_aa: CASSLLRVRGTEAFF

clone_size: once
d_call: TRBD2
v_call: TRBV30
cdr3_length: 15
j_call: TRBJ2-2
cdr3_nt: TGTGCCTGGAGCCGACTAGCGGGGGGCACCGGGGAGCTGTTTTTT
cdr3_aa: CAWSRLAGGTGELFF

clone_size: .
d_call: .
v_call: TRBV10-3
cdr3_length: 15
j_call: TRBJ1-4
cdr3_nt: TGTGCCATCAGTGATAACAAAGGGACTAATGAAAAACTGTTTTTT
cdr3_aa: CAISDNKGTNEKLFF

clone_size: .
d_call: .
v_call: TRBV7-7
cdr3_length: 15
j_call: TRBJ2-2
cdr3_nt: TGTGCCAGCAGCCTAGAAGTGGGGCTAACCGGGGAGCTGTTTTTT
cdr3_aa: CASSLEVGLTGELFF

clone_size: .
d_call: .
v_call: TRBV6-4
cdr3_length: 13
j_call: TRBJ1-5
cdr3_nt: TGTGCCAGCTCGACGTATAGCAATCAGCCCCAGCATTTT
cdr3_aa: CASSTYSNQPQHF

clone_size: .
d_call: .
v_call: TRBV4-3
cdr3_length: 14
j_call: TRBJ2-2
cdr3_nt: TGCGCCAGCAGCCAATTAAGCGGGACCGGGGAGCTGTTTTTT
cdr3_aa: CASSQLSGTGELFF

clone_size: .
d_call: TRBD1
v_call: TRBV5-1
cdr3_length: 13
j_call: TRBJ1-1
cdr3_nt: TGCGCCAGCAGCTTGGAACAGGGGACTGAAGCTTTCTTT
cdr3_aa: CASSLEQGTEAFF

clone_size: .
d_call: .
v_call: TRBV19
cdr3_length: 14
j_call: TRBJ1-3
cdr3_nt: TGTGCCAGTAGTATCCCGGGTGAAACAGACACCATATATTTT
cdr3_aa: CASSIPGETDTIYF